This T cell receptor beta chain was observed in a study of CD8 T cells in ankylosing spondylitis. Study-level points and caveats: Disease-linked clones were CD8+ and relatively rare in peripheral blood. Significant enrichment of disease-linked clones was reportedly seen in matched ankylosing spondylitis synovial fluid. Some motif variants were previously reported in reactive arthritis synovial fluid and blood. Characteristic, it appeared, of ankylosing spondylitis blood was a TCR beta motif of about eight highly homologous variants.

As the method for making TCR beta libraries, quantitative 5'-RACE with molecular barcodes was used. TCRdb reprocessed the 5' RACE reads via MiXCR and lists one record per CDR3 protein. The table lists approximately 300,000 distinct CDR3 sequences, 8% of them singletons. About this clonotype itself: As yet, its antigen is unknown.

The CDR3 sequence is 15 residues long. Trimming removed 7 bases from V and 7 bases from J; junction bases left unmatched: 10. The germline gives CDR1 SGHRS, CDR2 YFSETQ. Material for sequencing was blood, either unsorted or a sorted T cell fraction (not recorded which). This sequence joins TRBV5-1 and TRBJ2-1; 11 bases map to TRBD2. The source of this sequence is a male donor with ankylosing spondylitis. The CDR3 reads CASSLLAGGLNEQFF. The CDR3 DNA follows: TGCGCCAGCTCCCTCCTAGCGGGAGGTTTGAATGAGCAGTTCTTC.